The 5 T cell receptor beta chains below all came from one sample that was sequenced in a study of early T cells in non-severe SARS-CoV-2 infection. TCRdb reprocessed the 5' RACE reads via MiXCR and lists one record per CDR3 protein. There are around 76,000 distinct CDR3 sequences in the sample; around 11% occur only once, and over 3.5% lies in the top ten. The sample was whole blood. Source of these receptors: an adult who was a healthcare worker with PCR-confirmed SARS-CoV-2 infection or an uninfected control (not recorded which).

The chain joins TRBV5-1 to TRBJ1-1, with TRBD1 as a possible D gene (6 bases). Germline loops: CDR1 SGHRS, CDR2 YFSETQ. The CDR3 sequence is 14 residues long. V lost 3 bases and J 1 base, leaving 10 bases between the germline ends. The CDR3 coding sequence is TGCGCCAGCAGCTCACAGGGACCGAACACTGAAGCTTTCTTT. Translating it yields CASSSQGPNTEAFF.

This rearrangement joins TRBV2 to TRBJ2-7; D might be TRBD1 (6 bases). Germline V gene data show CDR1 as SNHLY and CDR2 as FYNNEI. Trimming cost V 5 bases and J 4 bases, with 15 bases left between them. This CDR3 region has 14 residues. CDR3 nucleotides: TGTGCCAGCAGTCCGTTCAGGACAGCTTACGAGCAGTACTTC. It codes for CASSPFRTAYEQYF. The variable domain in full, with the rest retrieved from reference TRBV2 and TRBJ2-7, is EPEVTQTPSHQVTQMGQEVILRCVPISNHLYFYWYRQILGQKVEFLVSFYNNEISEKSEIFDDQFSVERPDGSNFTLKIRSTKLEDSAMYFCASSPFRTAYEQYFGPGTRLTVT.

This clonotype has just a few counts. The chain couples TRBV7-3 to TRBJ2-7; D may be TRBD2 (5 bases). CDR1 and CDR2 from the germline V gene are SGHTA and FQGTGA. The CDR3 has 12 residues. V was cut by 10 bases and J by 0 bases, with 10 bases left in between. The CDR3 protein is CANPLGSYEQYF. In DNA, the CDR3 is TGTGCCAACCCACTAGGCTCCTACGAGCAGTACTTC.

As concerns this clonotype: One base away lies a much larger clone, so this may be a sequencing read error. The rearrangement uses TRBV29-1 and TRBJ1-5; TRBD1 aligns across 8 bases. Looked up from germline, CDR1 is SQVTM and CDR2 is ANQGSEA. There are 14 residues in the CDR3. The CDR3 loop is CSVGTGLSNQPKHF. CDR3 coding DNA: TGCAGCGTTGGGACAGGGTTGAGCAATCAGCCCAAGCATTTT.

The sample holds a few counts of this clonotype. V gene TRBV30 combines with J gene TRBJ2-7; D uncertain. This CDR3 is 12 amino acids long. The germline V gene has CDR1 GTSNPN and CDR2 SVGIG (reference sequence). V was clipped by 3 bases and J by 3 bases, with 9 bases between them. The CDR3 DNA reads TGTGCCTGGAGGCTATGGGGCTACGAGCAGTACTTC. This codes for CAWRLWGYEQYF. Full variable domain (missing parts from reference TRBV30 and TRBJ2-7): SQTIHQWPATLVQPVGSPLSLECTVEGTSNPNLYWYRQAAGRGLQLLFYSVGIGQISSEVPQNLSASRPQDRQFILSSKKLLLSDSGFYLCAWRLWGYEQYFGPGTRLTVT.